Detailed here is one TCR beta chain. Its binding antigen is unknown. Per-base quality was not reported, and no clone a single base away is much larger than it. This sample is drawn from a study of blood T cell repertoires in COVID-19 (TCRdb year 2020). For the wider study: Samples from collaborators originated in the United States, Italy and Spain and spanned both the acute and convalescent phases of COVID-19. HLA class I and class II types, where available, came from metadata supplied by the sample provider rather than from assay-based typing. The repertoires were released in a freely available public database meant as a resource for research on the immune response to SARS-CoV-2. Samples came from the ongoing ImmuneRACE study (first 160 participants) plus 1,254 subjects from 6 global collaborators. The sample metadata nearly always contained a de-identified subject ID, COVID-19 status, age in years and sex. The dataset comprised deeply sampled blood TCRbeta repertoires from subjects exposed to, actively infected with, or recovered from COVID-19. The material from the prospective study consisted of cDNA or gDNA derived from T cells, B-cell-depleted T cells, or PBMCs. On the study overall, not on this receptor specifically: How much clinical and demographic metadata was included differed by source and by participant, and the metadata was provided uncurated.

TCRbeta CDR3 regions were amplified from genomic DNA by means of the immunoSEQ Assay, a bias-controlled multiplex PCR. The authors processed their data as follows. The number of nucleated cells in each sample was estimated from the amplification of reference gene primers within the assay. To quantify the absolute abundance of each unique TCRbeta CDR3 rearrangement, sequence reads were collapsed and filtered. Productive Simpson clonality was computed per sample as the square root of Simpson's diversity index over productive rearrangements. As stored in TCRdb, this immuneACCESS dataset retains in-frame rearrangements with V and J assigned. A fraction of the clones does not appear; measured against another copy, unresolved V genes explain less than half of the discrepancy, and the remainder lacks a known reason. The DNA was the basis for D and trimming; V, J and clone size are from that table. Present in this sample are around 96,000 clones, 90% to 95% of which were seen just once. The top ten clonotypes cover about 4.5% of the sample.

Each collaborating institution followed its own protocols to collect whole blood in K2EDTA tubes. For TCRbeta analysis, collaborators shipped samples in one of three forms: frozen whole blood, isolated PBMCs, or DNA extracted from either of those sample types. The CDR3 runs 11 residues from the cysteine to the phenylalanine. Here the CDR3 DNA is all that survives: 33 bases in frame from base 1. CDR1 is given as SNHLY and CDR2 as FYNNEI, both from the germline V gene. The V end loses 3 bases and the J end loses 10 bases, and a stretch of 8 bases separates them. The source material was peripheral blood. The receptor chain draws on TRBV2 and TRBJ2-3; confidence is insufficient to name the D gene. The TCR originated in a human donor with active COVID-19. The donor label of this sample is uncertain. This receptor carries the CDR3 CASSERQSQYF. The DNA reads TGTGCCAGCAGTGAGCGGCAATCGCAGTATTTT.